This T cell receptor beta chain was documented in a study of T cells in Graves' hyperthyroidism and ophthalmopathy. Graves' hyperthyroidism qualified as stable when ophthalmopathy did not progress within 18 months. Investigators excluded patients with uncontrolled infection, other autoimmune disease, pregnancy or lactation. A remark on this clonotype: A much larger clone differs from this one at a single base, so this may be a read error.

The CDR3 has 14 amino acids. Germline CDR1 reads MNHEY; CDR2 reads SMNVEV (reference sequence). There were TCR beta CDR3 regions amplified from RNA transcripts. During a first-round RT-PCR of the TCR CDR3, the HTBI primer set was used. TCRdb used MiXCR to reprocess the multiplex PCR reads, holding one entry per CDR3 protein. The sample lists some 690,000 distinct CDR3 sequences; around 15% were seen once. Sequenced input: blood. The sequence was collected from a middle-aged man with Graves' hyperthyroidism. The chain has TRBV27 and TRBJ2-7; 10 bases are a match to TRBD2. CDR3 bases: TGTGCCAGCACGAGGACTAGCGGTCCCTACGGGCAGTACTTC. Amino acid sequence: CASTRTSGPYGQYF.